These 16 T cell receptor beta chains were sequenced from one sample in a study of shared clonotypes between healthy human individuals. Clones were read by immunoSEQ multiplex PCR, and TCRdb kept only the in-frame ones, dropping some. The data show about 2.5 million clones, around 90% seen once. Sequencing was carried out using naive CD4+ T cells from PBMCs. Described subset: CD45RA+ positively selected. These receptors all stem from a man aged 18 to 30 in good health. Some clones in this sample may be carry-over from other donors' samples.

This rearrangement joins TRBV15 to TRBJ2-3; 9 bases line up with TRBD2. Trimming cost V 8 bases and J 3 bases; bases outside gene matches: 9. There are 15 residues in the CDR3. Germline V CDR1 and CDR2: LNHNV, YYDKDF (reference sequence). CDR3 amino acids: CATAAGGRATDTQYF. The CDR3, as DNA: TGTGCCACCGCAGCGGGAGGACGCGCGACAGATACGCAGTATTTT.

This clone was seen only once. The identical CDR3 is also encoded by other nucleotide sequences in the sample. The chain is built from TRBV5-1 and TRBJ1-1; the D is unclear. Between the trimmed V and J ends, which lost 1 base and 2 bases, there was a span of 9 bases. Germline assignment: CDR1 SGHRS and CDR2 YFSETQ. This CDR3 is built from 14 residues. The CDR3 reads CASSLFGRNTEAFF. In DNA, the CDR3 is TGCGCCAGCAGCTTGTTTGGGAGAAACACTGAAGCTTTCTTT.

The CDR3 bases are TGTGCCAGCAGTTTATTACGGGGCGACAATCAGCCCCAGCATTTT. As protein: CASSLLRGDNQPQHF. The V and J genes are TRBV28 and TRBJ1-5, with a tentative D call TRBD1 (5 bases). V was pared by 1 base and J by 3 bases, with 10 bases between. Germline values: CDR1 MDHEN, CDR2 SYDVKM. This CDR3 region has 15 residues.

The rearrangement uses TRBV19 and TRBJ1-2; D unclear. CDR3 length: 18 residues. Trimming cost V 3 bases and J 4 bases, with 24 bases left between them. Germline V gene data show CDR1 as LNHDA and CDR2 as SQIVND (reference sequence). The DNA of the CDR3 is TGTGCCAGTAGTATCTTACGCCCGAGGAAGGGTGTAGTCTATGGCTACACCTTC. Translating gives CASSILRPRKGVVYGYTF. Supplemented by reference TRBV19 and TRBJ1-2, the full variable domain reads DGGITQSPKYLFRKEGQNVTLSCEQNLNHDAMYWYRQDPGQGLRLIYYSQIVNDFQKGDIAEGYSVSREKKESFPLTVTSAQKNPTAFYLCASSILRPRKGVVYGYTFGSGTRLTVV.

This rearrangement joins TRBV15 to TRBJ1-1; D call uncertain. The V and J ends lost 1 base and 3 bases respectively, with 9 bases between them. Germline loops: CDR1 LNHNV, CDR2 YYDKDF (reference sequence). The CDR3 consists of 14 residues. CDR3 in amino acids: CATSRGGSDTEAFF. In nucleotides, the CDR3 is TGTGCCACCAGCAGAGGAGGTTCCGACACTGAAGCTTTCTTT.

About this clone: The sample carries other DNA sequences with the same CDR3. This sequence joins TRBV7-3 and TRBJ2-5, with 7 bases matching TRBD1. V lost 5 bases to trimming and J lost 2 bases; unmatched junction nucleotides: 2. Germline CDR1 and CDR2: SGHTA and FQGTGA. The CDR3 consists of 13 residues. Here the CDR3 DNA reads TGTGCCAGCAGCAGGGACAGTCAAGAGACCCAGTACTTC. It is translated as CASSRDSQETQYF. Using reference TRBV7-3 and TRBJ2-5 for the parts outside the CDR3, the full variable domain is GAGVSQTPSNKVTEKGKYVELRCDPISGHTALYWYRQSLGQGPEFLIYFQGTGAADDSGLPNDRFFAVRPEGSVSTLKIQRTERGDSAVYLCASSRDSQETQYFGPGTRLLVL.

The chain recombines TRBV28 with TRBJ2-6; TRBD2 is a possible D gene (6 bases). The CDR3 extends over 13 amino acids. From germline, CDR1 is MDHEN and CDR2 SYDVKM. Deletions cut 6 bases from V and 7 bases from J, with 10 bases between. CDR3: CASRTAGANVLTF. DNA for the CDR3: TGTGCCAGCAGGACTGCGGGAGCCAACGTCCTGACTTTC.

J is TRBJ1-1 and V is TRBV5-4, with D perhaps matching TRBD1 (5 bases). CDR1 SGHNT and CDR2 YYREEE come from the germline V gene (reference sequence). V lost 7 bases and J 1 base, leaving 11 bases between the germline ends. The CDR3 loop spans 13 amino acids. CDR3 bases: TGTGCCAGCGGCGTGGGGGGGAACACTGAAGCTTTCTTT. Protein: CASGVGGNTEAFF.

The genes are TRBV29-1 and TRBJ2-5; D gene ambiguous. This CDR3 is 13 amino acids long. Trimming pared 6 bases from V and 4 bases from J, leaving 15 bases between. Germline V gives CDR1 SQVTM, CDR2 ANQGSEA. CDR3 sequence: CSVKTARRETQYF. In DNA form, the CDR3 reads TGCAGCGTAAAGACTGCCCGGAGAGAGACCCAGTACTTC.

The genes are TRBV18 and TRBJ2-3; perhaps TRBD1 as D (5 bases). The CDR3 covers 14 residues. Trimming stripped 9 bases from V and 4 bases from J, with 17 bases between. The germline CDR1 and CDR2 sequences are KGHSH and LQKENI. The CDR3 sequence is CASVSRQGPDTQYF. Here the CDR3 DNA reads TGTGCCAGTGTATCCCGGCAGGGCCCAGATACGCAGTATTTT.

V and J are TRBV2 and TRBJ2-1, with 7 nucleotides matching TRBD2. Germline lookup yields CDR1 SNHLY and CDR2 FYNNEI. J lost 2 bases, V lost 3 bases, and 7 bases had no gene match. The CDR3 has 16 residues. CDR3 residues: CASSDPAGSAYNEQFF. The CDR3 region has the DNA TGTGCCAGCAGTGATCCAGCGGGATCCGCCTACAATGAGCAGTTCTTC.

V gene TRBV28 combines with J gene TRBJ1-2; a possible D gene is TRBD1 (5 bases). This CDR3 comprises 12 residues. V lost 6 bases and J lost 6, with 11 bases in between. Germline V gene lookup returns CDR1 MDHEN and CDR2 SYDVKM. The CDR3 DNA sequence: TGTGCCAGCAGAGTTACAGGAAATGGCTACACCTTC. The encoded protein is CASRVTGNGYTF.

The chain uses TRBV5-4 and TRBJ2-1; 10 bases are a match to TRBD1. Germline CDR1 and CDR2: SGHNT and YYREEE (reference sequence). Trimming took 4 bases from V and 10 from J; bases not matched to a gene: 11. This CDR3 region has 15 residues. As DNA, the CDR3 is TGTGCCAGCAGCGATCCGGGACAGGGGAAGGGGGAGCAGTTCTTC. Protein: CASSDPGQGKGEQFF.

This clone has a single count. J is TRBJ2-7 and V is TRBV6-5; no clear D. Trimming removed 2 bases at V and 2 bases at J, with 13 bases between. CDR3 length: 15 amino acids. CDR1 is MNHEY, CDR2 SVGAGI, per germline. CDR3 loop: CASSYDSWAAYEQYF. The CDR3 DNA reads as TGTGCCAGCAGTTACGATTCCTGGGCAGCCTACGAGCAGTACTTC.

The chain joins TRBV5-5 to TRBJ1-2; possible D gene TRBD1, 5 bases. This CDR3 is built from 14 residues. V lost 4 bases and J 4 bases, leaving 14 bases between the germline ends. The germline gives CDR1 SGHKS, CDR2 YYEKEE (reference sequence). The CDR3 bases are TGTGCCAGCAGCCCCATGGGGGTGCCCTATGGCTACACCTTC. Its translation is CASSPMGVPYGYTF.

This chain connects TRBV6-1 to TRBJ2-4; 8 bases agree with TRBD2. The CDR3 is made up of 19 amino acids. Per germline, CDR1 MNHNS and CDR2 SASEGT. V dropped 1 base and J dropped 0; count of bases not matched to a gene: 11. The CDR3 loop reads CASSEVVAPGGIAKNIQYF. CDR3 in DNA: TGTGCCAGCAGTGAAGTAGTAGCCCCGGGGGGGATAGCCAAAAACATTCAGTACTTC.